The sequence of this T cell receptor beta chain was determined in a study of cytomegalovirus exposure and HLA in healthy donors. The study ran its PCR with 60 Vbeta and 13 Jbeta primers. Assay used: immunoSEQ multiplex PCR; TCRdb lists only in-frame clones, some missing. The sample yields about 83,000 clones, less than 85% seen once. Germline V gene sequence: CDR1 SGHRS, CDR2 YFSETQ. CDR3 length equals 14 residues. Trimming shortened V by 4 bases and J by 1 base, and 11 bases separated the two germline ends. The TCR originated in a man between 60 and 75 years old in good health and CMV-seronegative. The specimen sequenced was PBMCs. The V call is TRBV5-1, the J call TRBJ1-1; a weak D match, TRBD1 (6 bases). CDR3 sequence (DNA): TGCGCCAGCAGCCCGACAGGAGCGAACACTGAAGCTTTCTTT. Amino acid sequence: CASSPTGANTEAFF.